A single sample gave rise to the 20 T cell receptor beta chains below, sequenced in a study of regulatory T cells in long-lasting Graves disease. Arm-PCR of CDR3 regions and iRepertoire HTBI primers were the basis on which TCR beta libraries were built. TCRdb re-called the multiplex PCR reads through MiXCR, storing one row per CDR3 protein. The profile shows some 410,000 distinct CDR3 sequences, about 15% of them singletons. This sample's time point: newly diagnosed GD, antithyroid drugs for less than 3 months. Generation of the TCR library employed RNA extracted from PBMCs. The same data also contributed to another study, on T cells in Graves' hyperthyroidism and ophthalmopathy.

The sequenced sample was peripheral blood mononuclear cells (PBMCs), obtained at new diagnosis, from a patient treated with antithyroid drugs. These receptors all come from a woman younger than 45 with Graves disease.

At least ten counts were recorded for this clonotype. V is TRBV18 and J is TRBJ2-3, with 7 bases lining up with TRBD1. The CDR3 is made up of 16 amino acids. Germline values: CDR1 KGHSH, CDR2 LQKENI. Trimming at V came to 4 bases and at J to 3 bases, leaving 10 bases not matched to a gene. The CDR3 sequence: CASSHRQGAGTDTQYF. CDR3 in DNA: TGTGCCAGCTCACATCGACAGGGCGCTGGAACAGATACGCAGTATTTT.

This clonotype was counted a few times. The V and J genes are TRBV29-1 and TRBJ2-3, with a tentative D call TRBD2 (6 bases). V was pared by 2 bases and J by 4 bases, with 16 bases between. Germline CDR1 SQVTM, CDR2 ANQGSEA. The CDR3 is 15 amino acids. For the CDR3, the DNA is TGCAGCGTTGAAAGGTGGCGGGATCAAGCAGATACGCAGTATTTT. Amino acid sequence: CSVERWRDQADTQYF.

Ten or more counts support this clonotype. The CDR3 protein is CASSQAVTSTYNEQFF. As DNA, the CDR3 is TGTGCCAGCAGCCAAGCGGTAACGTCAACCTACAATGAGCAGTTCTTC. The chain recombines TRBV28 with TRBJ2-1; TRBD2 might be the D (5 bases). Per germline, CDR1 MDHEN and CDR2 SYDVKM. This CDR3 contains 16 residues. Trimming pared 6 bases from V and 2 bases from J, leaving 17 bases between.

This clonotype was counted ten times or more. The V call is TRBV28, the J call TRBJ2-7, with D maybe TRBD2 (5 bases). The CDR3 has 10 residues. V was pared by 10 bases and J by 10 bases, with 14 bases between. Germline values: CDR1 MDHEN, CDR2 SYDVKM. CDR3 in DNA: TGTGCCATCCGACTAAAACTTCAGTACTTC. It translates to CAIRLKLQYF.

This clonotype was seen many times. The DNA of the CDR3 is TGTGCCAGCAGTCGACGGTCGAGTAGCAATCAGCCCCAGCATTTT. Encoded protein: CASSRRSSSNQPQHF. The chain is built from TRBV2 and TRBJ1-5, with D hard to call. The germline V gene has CDR1 SNHLY and CDR2 FYNNEI. The ends were cut back, 5 bases at V and 0 bases at J, with 11 bases in the middle. The CDR3 contains 15 residues.

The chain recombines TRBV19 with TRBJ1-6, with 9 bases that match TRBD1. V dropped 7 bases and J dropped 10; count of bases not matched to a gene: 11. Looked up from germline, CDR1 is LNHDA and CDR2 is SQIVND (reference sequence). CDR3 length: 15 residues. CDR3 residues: CASTSTGTGISPLHF. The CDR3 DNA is TGTGCCAGTACCTCGACCGGGACAGGGATATCACCCCTCCACTTT.

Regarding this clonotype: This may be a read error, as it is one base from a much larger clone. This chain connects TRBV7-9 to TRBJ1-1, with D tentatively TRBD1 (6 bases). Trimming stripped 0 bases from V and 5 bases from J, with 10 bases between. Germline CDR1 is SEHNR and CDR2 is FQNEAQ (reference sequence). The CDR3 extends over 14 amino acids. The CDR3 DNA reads TGTGCCAGCAGCTTAGCGGGGGCTCGGACTGAAGCTTTCTTT. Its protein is CASSLAGARTEAFF.

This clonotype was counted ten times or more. CDR3 sequence: CSGTGEETQYF. In nucleotides, the CDR3 is TGTAGTGGGACAGGGGAAGAGACCCAGTACTTC. The V call is TRBV2, the J call TRBJ2-5, with 10 positions matching TRBD1. The CDR3 runs to 11 residues. CDR1 SNHLY and CDR2 FYNNEI come from the germline V gene.

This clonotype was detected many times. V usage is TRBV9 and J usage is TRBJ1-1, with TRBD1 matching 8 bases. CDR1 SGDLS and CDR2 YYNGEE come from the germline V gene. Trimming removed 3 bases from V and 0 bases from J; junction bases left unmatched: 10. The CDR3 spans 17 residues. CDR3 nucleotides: TGTGCCAGCAGCGGGGGGGGACAGGCCCCTATGAACACTGAAGCTTTCTTT. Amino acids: CASSGGGQAPMNTEAFF.

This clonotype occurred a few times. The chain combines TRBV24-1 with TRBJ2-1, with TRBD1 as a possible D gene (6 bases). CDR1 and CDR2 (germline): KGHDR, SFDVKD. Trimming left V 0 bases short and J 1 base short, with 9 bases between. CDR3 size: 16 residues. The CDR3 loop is CATSDLGGESYNEQFF. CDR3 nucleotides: TGTGCCACCAGTGATTTGGGGGGCGAGTCCTACAATGAGCAGTTCTTC.

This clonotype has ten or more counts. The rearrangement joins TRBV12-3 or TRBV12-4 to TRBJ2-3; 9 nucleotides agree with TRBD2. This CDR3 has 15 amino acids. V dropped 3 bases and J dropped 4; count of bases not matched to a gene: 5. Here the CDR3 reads CASSFLSGRADTQYF. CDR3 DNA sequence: TGTGCCAGCAGTTTCCTTAGCGGGAGAGCAGATACGCAGTATTTT.

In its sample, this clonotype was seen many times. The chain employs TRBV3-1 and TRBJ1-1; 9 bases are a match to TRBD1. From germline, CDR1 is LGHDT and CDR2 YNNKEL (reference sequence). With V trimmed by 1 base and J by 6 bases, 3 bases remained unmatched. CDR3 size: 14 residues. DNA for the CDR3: TGTGCCAGCAGCCAAGGTGACAGGGGGTCTGAAGCTTTCTTT. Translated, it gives CASSQGDRGSEAFF.

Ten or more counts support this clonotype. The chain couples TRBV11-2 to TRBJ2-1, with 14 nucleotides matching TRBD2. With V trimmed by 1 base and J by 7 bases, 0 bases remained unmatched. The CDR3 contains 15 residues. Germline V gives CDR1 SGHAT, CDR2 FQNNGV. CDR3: CASSLGTSGGNEQFF. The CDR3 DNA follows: TGTGCCAGCAGCTTAGGGACTAGCGGGGGGAATGAGCAGTTCTTC.

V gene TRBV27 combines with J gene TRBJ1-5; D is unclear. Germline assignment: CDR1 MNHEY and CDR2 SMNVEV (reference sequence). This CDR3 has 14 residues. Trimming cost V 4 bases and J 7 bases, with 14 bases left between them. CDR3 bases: TGTGCCAGCAGTTATAGTGGGGAAGGGCAGCCCCAGCATTTT. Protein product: CASSYSGEGQPQHF.

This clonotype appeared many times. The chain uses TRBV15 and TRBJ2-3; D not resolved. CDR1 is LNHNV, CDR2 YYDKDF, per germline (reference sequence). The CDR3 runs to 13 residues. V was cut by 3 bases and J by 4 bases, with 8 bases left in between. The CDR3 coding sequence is TGTGCCACCAGCAGTCGCTATTCAGATACGCAGTATTTT. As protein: CATSSRYSDTQYF.

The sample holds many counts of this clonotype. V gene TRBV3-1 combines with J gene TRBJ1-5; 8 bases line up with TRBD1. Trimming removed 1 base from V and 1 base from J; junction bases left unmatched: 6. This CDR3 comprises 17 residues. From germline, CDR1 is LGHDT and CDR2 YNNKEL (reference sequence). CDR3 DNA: TGTGCCAGCAGCCAAGGACAGGGGTTTGAAAGCAATCAGCCCCAGCATTTT. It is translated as CASSQGQGFESNQPQHF.

CDR3 sequence: CASAMAGMVNEQFF. CDR3 sequence (DNA): TGTGCCAGCGCGATGGCAGGAATGGTCAATGAGCAGTTCTTC. This sequence joins TRBV6-1 and TRBJ2-1, with D unclear. The length of the CDR3 is 14 residues. Germline V gene lookup returns CDR1 MNHNS and CDR2 SASEGT. Between the trimmed V and J ends, which lost 8 bases and 6 bases, there was a span of 17 bases.

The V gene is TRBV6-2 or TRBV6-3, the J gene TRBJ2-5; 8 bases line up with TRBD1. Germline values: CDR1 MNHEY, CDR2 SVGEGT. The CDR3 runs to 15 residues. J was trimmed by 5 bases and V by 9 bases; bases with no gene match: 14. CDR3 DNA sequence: TGTGCCAGTCCCGAAGGCGACAGGGGAATCGAGACCCAGTACTTC. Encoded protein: CASPEGDRGIETQYF.

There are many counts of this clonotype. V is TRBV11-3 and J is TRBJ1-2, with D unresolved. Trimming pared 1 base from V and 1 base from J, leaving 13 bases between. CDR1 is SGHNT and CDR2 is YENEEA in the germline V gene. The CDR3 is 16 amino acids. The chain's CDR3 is CASSLVPGRINYGYTF. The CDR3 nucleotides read TGTGCCAGCAGCTTAGTCCCTGGACGGATTAACTATGGCTACACCTTC.

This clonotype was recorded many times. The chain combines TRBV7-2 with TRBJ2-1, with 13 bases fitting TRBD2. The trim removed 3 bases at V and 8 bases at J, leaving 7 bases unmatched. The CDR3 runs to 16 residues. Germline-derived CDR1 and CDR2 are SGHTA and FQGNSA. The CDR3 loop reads CASSLGRTSGSYEQFF. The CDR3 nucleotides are TGTGCCAGCAGCTTGGGCCGGACTAGCGGGAGTTATGAGCAGTTCTTC.